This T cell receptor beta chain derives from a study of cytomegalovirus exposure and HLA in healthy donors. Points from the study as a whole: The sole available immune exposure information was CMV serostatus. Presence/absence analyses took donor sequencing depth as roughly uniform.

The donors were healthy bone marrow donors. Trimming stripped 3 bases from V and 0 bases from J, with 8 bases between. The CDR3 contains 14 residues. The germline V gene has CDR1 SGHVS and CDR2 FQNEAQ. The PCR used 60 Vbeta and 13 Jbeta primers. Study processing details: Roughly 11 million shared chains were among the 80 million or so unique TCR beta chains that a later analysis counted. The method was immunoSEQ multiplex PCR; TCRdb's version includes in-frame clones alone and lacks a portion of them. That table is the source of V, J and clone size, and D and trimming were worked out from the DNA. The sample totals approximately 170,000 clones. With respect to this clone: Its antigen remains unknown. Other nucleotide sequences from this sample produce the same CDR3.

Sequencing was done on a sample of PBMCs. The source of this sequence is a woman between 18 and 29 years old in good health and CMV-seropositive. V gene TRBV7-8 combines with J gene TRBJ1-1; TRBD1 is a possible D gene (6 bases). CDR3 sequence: CASSFGQMNTEAFF. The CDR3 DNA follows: TGTGCCAGCAGCTTTGGACAGATGAACACTGAAGCTTTCTTT.